This TCR beta chain was sequenced in a study of CD8 T cells in Susac syndrome. Patients with Susac syndrome fulfilled recently defined diagnostic criteria for definite or probable disease. Germline V lookup: CDR1 DFQATT, CDR2 SNEGSKA (reference sequence). The CDR3 is made up of 13 amino acids. J lost 4 bases, V lost 6 bases, and 4 bases had no gene match. Study conclusions and caveats: It was acknowledged in the study that the number of individuals who were included in its TCR sequencing and HLA analysis was relatively small. Clonal expansion was absent from the CD4+ T cell repertoires in Susac syndrome.

Note on this clonotype: Its antigen is unknown.

Random-hexamer reverse transcription was applied to roughly 0.5 to 1 ug RNA. Amplification of TCR beta CDR3 across 54 Vbeta and 13 Jbeta was performed with immunoSEQ multiplex PCR. TCRdb redid the calling of the immunoSEQ multiplex PCR reads with MiXCR, one entry per CDR3 protein. Of hundreds of thousands of distinct CDR3 sequences in the sample, 90% to 96% are singletons; the top ten hold about 0.094%. The chain is built from TRBV20-1 and TRBJ2-2, with 8 bases aligning to TRBD1. The source material was CD4+ T cells from PBMCs. This receptor was taken from a human donor with Susac syndrome. As DNA, the CDR3 is TGCAGTGCCAGGACAGGGCCCACCGGGGAGCTGTTTTTT. Its translation: CSARTGPTGELFF.